This entry concerns a single T cell receptor (beta chain). Its antigen is unknown. This specimen includes other DNA sequences encoding the same CDR3. This sample was taken from a study of T cell responses to AZD1222 COVID-19 vaccine. Whole-study results and caveats: Variant regions that are unmutated are reportedly the target of nearly half of spike-specific TCRs. Repertoires in all cases were sampled only once the peak T cell response had passed. Donors were chiefly white British, with a greater number of females, and clonal diversity was perhaps underestimated.

The table came from immunoSEQ multiplex PCR; TCRdb's copy has only in-frame clones and leaves some out. The repertoire holds fewer than 110,000 clones, with more than 70% as singletons. The input for sequencing was peripheral blood, taken on day 0 of AZD1222 vaccination. The TCR was taken from an adult in good health.

The CDR3 DNA reads TGTGCCAGCAGCCCAGACAGGGGCAATCAGCCCCAGCATTTT. This encodes CASSPDRGNQPQHF. V gene TRBV7-2 combines with J gene TRBJ1-5; 7 positions match TRBD1. The germline CDR1 and CDR2 sequences are SGHTA and FQGNSA. J was trimmed by 2 bases and V by 5 bases; bases with no gene match: 3. The CDR3 length is 14 residues.